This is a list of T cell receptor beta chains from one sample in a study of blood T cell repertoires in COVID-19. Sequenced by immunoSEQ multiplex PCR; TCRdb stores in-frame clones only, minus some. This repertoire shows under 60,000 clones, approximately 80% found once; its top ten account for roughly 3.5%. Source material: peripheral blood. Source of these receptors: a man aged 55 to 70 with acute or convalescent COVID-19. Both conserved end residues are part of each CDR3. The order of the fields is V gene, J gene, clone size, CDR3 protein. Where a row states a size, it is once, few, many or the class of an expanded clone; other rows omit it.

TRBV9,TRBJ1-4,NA,CASGRGGNEKLFF
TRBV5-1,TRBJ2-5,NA,CASSLMREETQYF
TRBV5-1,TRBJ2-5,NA,CASSVASGERRTQYF
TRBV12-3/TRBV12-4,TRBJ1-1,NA,CASSLGTTTEAFF
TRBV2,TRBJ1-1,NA,CASDSVNTEAFF
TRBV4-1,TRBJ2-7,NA,CASSHPMTGSSYEQYF
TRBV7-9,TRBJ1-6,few,CASSRQENSPLHF
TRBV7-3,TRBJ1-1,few,CASSPLGGTEAFF
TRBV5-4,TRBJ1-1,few,CASGQVANTEAFF
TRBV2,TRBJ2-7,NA,CASSPGGPSYEQYF
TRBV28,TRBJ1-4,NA,CASKRGQYNEKLFF
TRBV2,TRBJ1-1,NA,CASSDRQTGNTEAFF
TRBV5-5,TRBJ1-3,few,CASSLGSSTSGNTIYF
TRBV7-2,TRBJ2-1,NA,CASSSGQDYNEQFF
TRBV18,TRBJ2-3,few,CASSPMLATGAPTDTQYF
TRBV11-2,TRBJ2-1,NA,CASSLGRGEGEQFF
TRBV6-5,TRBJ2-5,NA,CASRGGTGGKETQYF
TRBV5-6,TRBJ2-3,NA,CASTSSEGGRDTQYF
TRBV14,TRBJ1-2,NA,CASSVQGASGYTF
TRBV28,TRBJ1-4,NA,CASSSYSTNEKLFF
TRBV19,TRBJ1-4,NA,CASSDRQGTNEKLFF
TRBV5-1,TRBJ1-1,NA,CASSYTLRGQGAEAFF
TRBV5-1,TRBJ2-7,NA,CASSLSSGVFHEQYF
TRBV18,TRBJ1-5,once,CASSAGNVFQLPDQPQHF
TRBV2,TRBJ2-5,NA,CASRWGQGKETQYF
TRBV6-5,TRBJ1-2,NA,CASSYSMSSGPYGYTF
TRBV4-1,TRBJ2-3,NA,CASSQDWGQPQYF
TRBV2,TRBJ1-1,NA,CASSPQGAITEAFF
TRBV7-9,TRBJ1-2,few,CASQLQVNYGYTF
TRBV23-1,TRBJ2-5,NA,CASTQGDREETQYF
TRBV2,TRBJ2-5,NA,CASSGLAGGIQETQYF
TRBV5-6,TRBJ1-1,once,CASSFQRGEIAEAFF
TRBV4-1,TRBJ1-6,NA,CASSRQGNSPLHF
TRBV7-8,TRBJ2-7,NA,CASSLDSAGDEQYF
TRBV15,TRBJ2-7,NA,CATSRGDKTYEQYF
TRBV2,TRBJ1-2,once,CASSSDRGDYGYTF
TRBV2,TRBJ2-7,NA,CASSLRQGAYEQYF
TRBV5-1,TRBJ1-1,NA,CASSPTGVFNTEAFF
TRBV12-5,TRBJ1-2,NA,CASGLAEAAGYTF
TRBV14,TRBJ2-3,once,CASSQAGVRTDTQYF
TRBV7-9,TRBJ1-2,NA,CASGTGVYGYTF
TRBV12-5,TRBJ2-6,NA,CASGGTSSGANVLTF
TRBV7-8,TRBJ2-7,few,CASSVNWSSGKYF
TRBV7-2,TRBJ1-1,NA,CASSLEIGEAFF
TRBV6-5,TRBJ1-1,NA,CASISRGRASTEAFF
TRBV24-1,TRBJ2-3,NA,CATSDPRQLRGDTQYF
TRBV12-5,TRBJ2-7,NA,CASGLVLSSSFNYEQYF
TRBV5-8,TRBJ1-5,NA,CASSWGTGGNQPQHF
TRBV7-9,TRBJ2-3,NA,CASSLGHSSTDTQYF
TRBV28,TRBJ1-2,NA,CASRPGGKYGYTF
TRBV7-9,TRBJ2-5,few,CASSLAGTDYQYF
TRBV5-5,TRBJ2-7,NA,CASSRRELSSYEQYF
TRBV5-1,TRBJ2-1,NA,CASSLSGRGNYNEQFF
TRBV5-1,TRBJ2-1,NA,CASSSYRSPGDEQFF
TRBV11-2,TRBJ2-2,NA,CASTTEGQQGNTGELFF
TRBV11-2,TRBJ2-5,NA,CASSLDGREETQYF
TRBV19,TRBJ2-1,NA,CASRYLSGDYNEQFF
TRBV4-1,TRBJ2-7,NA,CASSQTAAGSYEQYF
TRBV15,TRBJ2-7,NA,CASLNRKGEEQYF
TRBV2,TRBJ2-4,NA,CASRRQGGDKNIQYF